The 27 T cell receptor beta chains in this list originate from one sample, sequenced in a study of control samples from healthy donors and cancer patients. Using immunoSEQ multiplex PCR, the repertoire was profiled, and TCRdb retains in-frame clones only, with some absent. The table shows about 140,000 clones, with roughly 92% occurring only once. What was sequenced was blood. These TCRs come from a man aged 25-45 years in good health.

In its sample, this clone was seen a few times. The CDR3 region is CASSETSGSLNEQFF. CDR3 sequence (DNA): TGTGCCAGCAGTGAAACTAGCGGGAGTTTGAATGAGCAGTTCTTC. The V call is TRBV6-4, the J call TRBJ2-1, with TRBD2 matching over 11 bases. The CDR3 is 15 residues long. Germline V gene sequence: CDR1 MRHNA, CDR2 SNTAGT. J gave up 7 bases and V 3 bases, and 5 bases lay outside the gene matches.

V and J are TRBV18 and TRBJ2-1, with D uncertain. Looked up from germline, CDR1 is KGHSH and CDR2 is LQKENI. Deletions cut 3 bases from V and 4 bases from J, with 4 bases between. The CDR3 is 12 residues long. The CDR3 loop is CASSPEYNEQFF. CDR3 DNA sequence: TGTGCCAGCTCACCTGAATACAATGAGCAGTTCTTC.

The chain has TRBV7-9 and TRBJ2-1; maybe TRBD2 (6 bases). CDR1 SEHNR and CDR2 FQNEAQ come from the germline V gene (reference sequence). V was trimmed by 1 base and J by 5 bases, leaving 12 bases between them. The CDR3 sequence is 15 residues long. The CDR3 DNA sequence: TGTGCCAGCAGCTTAGTGGCTAGCGAGAACAATGAGCAGTTCTTC. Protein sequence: CASSLVASENNEQFF.

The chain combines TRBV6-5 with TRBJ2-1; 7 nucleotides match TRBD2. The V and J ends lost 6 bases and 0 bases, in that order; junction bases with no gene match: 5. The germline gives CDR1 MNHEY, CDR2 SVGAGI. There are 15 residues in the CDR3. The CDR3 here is CASRLGGSSYNEQFF. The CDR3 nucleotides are TGTGCCAGCAGGTTGGGGGGGAGCTCCTACAATGAGCAGTTCTTC.

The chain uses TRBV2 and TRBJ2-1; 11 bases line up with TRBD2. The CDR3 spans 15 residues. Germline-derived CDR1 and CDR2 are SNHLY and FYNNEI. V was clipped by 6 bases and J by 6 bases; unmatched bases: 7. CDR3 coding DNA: TGTGCCAGCAGGAGGGGTAGCGGGAGGGTCAATGAGCAGTTCTTC. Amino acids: CASRRGSGRVNEQFF.

The CDR3 nucleotides read TGTGCCTGGAGAAAGACAGGGGGAACTGAAGCTTTCTTT. Protein product: CAWRKTGGTEAFF. The chain carries TRBV30 and TRBJ1-1, with 9 bases aligning to TRBD1. The germline gives CDR1 GTSNPN, CDR2 SVGIG (reference sequence). V was pared by 3 bases and J by 5 bases, with 4 bases of the junction left unmatched. The CDR3 covers 13 residues.

CDR3 region: CASSQAEQPGYNEQFF. The CDR3 DNA follows: TGCGCCAGCAGCCAAGCAGAGCAGCCCGGCTACAATGAGCAGTTCTTC. This sequence joins TRBV4-3 and TRBJ2-1, with D unclear. Looked up from germline, CDR1 is LGHNA and CDR2 is YSLEER. This CDR3 contains 16 residues. Deletions cut 1 base from V and 3 bases from J, with 13 bases between.

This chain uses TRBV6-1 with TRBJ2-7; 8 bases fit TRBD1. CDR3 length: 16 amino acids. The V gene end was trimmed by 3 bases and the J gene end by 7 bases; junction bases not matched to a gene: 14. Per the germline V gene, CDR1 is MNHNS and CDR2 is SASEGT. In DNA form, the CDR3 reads TGTGCCAGCAGTGAGGAAACGGACAGGGTCTCCAGTGAGCAGTACTTC. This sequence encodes CASSEETDRVSSEQYF.

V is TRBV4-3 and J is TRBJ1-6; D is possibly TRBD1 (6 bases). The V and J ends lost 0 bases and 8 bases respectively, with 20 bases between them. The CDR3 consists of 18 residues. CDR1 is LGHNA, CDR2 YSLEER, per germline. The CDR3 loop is CASSQEIQGFLYDSPLHF. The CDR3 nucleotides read TGCGCCAGCAGCCAAGAGATACAGGGTTTCCTTTATGATTCACCCCTCCACTTT.

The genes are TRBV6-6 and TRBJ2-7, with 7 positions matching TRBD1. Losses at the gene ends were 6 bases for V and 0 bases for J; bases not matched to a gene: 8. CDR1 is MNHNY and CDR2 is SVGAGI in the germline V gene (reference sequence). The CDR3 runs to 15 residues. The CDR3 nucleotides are TGTGCCAGCAGGGAGACAGGGACGGACTCCTACGAGCAGTACTTC. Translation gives CASRETGTDSYEQYF.

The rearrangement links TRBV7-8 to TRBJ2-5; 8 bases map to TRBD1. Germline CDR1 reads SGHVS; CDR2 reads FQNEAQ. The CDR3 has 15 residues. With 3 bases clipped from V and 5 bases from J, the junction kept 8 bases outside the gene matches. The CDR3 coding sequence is TGTGCCAGCAGCTTCCAATCGACAGGGGCGGAGACCCAGTACTTC. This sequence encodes CASSFQSTGAETQYF. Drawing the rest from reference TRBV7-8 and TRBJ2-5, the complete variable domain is GAGVSQSPRYKVAKRGQDVALRCDPISGHVSLFWYQQALGQGPEFLTYFQNEAQLDKSGLPSDRFFAERPEGSVSTLKIQRTQQEDSAVYLCASSFQSTGAETQYFGPGTRLLVL.

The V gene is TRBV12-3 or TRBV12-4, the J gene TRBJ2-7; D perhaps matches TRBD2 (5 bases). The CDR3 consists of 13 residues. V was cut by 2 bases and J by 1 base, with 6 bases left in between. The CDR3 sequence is CASSLRGSYEQYF. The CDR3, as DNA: TGTGCCAGCAGTTTACGGGGATCCTACGAGCAGTACTTC.

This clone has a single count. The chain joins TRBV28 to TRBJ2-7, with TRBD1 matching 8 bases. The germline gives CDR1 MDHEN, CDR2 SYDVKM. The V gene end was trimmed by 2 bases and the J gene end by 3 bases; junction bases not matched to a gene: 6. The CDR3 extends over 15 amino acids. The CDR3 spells CASSLPRDRGYEQYF. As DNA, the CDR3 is TGTGCCAGCAGTTTACCCCGAGACAGGGGCTACGAGCAGTACTTC.

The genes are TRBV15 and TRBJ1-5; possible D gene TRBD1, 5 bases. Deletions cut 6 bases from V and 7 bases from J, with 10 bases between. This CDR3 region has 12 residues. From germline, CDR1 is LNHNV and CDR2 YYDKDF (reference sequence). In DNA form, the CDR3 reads TGTGCCACCAGTAAAGACAGACAGCCCCAGCATTTT. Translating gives CATSKDRQPQHF.

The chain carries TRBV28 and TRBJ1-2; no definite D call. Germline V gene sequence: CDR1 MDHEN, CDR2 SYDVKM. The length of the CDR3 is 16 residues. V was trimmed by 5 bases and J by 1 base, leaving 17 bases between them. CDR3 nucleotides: TGTGCCAGCAGTCTCCGTTTGGGGTCCGGTAACTATGGCTACACCTTC. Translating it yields CASSLRLGSGNYGYTF.

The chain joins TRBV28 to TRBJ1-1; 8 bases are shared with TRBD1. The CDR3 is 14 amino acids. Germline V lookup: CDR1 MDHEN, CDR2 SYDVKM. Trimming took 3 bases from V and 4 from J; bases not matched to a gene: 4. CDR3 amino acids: CASSLQGAVTEAFF. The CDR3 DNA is TGTGCCAGCAGTTTGCAGGGGGCGGTCACTGAAGCTTTCTTT. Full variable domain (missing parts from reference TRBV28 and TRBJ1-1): DVKVTQSSRYLVKRTGEKVFLECVQDMDHENMFWYRQDPGLGLRLIYFSYDVKMKEKGDIPEGYSVSREKKERFSLILESASTNQTSMYLCASSLQGAVTEAFFGQGTRLTVV.

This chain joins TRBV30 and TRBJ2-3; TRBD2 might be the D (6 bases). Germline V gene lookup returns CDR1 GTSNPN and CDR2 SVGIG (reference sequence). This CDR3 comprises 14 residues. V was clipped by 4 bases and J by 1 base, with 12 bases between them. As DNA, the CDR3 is TGTGCCTGGACTGAGGGCGGGGGCACAGATACGCAGTATTTT. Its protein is CAWTEGGGTDTQYF.

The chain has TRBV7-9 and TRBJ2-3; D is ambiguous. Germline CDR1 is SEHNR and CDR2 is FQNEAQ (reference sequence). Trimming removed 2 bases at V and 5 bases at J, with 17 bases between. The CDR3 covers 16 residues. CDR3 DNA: TGTGCCAGCAGCTTACCCCCCGAGGAGTTCATAGATACGCAGTATTTT. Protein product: CASSLPPEEFIDTQYF.

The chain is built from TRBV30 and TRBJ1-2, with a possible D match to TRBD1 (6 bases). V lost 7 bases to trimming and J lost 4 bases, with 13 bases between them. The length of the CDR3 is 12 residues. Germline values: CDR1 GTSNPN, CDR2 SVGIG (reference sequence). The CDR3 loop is CAYTRGPYGYTF. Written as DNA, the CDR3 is TGTGCCTATACCAGGGGACCCTATGGCTACACCTTC.

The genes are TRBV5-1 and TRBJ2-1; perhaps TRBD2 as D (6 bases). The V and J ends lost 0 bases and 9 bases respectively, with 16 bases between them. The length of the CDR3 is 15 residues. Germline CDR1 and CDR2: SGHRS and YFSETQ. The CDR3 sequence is CASSLEGGSLGEQFF. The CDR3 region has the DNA TGCGCCAGCAGCTTGGAGGGAGGTTCTCTCGGTGAGCAGTTCTTC.

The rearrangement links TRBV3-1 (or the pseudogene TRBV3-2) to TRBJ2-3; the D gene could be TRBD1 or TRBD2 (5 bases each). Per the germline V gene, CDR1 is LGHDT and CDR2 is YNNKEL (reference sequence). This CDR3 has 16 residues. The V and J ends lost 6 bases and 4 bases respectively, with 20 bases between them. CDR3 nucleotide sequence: TGTGCCAGCAGACTATCGTCCGTTGGGGGTGCAGATACGCAGTATTTT. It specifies CASRLSSVGGADTQYF.

The CDR3 sequence is CASRQDRGTYGYTF. The CDR3 DNA sequence: TGTGCCAGCAGACAGGACAGGGGGACATATGGCTACACCTTC. The rearrangement uses TRBV27 and TRBJ1-2, with TRBD1 matching over 10 bases. The CDR3 loop spans 14 amino acids. Per germline, CDR1 MNHEY and CDR2 SMNVEV (reference sequence). V lost 6 bases, J lost 5 bases, and 6 bases stayed unmatched.

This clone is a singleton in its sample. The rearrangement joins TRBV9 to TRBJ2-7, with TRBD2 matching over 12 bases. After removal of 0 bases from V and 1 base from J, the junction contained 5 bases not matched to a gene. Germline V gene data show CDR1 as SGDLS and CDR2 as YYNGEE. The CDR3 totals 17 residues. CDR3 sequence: CASSVGLAGERSYEQYF. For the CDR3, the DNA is TGTGCCAGCAGCGTAGGACTAGCGGGAGAGCGATCCTACGAGCAGTACTTC.

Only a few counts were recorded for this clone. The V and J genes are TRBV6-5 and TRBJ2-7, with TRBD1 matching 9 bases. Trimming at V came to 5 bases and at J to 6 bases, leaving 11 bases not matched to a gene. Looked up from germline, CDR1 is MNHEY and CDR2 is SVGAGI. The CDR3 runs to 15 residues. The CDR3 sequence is CASSLPRGQGIEQYF. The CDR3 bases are TGTGCCAGCAGTCTCCCCCGTGGACAGGGGATCGAGCAGTACTTC.

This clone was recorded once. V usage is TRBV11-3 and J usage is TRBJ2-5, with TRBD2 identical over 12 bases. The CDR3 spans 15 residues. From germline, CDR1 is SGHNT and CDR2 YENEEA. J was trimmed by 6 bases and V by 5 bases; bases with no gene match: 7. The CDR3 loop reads CASSPASGRAQTQYF. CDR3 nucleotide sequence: TGTGCCAGCAGCCCGGCTAGCGGGAGGGCTCAGACCCAGTACTTC.

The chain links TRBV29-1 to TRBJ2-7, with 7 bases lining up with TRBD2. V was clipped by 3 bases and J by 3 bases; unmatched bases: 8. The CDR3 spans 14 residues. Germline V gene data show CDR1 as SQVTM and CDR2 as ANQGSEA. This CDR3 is CSVEERGDLYEQYF. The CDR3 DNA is TGCAGCGTTGAGGAACGGGGGGACCTCTACGAGCAGTACTTC.

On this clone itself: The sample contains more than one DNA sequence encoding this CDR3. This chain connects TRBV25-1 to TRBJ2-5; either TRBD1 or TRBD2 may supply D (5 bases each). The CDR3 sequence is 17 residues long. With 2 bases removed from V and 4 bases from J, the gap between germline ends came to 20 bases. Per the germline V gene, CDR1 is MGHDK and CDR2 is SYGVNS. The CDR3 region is CASSERSGPGTSETQYF. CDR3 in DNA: TGTGCCAGCAGTGAAAGGTCCGGGCCAGGGACGTCAGAGACCCAGTACTTC.